The T cell receptor beta chain described here comes from a study of T cells in Graves' hyperthyroidism and ophthalmopathy. Study-wide context: It was at initial diagnosis, before any treatment, that peripheral blood was collected. Study-level results: Most expanded thyroid clonotypes above 0.001 also appeared in blood.

The CDR3 length is 16 residues. Germline CDR1 MNHNS, CDR2 SASEGT. Trimming removed 6 bases from V and 2 bases from J; junction bases left unmatched: 10. Pregnant or lactating patients were excluded, as were those with uncontrolled infection or other autoimmune disease. From 10 ml of fresh peripheral blood, PBMCs were isolated. A note on this clonotype: The target antigen is unknown.

Authors of the study amplified TCR beta CDR3 regions from RNA transcripts. First-round RT-PCR with HTBI primers amplified the TCR CDR3 region. In TCRdb, the multiplex PCR reads were re-called with MiXCR into one record per CDR3 protein. The sample holds 450,000 to 600,000 distinct CDR3 sequences; 15% to 20% are singletons and the top ten take approximately 48%. The sequencing sample was made of blood. The chain couples TRBV6-1 to TRBJ1-5; 7 bases map to TRBD1. The source is a man between 35 and 55 years old with Graves' ophthalmopathy. Here the CDR3 reads CASSPGTGTGNQPQHF. The CDR3 DNA reads as TGTGCCAGCAGCCCTGGTACCGGGACAGGCAATCAGCCCCAGCATTTT.